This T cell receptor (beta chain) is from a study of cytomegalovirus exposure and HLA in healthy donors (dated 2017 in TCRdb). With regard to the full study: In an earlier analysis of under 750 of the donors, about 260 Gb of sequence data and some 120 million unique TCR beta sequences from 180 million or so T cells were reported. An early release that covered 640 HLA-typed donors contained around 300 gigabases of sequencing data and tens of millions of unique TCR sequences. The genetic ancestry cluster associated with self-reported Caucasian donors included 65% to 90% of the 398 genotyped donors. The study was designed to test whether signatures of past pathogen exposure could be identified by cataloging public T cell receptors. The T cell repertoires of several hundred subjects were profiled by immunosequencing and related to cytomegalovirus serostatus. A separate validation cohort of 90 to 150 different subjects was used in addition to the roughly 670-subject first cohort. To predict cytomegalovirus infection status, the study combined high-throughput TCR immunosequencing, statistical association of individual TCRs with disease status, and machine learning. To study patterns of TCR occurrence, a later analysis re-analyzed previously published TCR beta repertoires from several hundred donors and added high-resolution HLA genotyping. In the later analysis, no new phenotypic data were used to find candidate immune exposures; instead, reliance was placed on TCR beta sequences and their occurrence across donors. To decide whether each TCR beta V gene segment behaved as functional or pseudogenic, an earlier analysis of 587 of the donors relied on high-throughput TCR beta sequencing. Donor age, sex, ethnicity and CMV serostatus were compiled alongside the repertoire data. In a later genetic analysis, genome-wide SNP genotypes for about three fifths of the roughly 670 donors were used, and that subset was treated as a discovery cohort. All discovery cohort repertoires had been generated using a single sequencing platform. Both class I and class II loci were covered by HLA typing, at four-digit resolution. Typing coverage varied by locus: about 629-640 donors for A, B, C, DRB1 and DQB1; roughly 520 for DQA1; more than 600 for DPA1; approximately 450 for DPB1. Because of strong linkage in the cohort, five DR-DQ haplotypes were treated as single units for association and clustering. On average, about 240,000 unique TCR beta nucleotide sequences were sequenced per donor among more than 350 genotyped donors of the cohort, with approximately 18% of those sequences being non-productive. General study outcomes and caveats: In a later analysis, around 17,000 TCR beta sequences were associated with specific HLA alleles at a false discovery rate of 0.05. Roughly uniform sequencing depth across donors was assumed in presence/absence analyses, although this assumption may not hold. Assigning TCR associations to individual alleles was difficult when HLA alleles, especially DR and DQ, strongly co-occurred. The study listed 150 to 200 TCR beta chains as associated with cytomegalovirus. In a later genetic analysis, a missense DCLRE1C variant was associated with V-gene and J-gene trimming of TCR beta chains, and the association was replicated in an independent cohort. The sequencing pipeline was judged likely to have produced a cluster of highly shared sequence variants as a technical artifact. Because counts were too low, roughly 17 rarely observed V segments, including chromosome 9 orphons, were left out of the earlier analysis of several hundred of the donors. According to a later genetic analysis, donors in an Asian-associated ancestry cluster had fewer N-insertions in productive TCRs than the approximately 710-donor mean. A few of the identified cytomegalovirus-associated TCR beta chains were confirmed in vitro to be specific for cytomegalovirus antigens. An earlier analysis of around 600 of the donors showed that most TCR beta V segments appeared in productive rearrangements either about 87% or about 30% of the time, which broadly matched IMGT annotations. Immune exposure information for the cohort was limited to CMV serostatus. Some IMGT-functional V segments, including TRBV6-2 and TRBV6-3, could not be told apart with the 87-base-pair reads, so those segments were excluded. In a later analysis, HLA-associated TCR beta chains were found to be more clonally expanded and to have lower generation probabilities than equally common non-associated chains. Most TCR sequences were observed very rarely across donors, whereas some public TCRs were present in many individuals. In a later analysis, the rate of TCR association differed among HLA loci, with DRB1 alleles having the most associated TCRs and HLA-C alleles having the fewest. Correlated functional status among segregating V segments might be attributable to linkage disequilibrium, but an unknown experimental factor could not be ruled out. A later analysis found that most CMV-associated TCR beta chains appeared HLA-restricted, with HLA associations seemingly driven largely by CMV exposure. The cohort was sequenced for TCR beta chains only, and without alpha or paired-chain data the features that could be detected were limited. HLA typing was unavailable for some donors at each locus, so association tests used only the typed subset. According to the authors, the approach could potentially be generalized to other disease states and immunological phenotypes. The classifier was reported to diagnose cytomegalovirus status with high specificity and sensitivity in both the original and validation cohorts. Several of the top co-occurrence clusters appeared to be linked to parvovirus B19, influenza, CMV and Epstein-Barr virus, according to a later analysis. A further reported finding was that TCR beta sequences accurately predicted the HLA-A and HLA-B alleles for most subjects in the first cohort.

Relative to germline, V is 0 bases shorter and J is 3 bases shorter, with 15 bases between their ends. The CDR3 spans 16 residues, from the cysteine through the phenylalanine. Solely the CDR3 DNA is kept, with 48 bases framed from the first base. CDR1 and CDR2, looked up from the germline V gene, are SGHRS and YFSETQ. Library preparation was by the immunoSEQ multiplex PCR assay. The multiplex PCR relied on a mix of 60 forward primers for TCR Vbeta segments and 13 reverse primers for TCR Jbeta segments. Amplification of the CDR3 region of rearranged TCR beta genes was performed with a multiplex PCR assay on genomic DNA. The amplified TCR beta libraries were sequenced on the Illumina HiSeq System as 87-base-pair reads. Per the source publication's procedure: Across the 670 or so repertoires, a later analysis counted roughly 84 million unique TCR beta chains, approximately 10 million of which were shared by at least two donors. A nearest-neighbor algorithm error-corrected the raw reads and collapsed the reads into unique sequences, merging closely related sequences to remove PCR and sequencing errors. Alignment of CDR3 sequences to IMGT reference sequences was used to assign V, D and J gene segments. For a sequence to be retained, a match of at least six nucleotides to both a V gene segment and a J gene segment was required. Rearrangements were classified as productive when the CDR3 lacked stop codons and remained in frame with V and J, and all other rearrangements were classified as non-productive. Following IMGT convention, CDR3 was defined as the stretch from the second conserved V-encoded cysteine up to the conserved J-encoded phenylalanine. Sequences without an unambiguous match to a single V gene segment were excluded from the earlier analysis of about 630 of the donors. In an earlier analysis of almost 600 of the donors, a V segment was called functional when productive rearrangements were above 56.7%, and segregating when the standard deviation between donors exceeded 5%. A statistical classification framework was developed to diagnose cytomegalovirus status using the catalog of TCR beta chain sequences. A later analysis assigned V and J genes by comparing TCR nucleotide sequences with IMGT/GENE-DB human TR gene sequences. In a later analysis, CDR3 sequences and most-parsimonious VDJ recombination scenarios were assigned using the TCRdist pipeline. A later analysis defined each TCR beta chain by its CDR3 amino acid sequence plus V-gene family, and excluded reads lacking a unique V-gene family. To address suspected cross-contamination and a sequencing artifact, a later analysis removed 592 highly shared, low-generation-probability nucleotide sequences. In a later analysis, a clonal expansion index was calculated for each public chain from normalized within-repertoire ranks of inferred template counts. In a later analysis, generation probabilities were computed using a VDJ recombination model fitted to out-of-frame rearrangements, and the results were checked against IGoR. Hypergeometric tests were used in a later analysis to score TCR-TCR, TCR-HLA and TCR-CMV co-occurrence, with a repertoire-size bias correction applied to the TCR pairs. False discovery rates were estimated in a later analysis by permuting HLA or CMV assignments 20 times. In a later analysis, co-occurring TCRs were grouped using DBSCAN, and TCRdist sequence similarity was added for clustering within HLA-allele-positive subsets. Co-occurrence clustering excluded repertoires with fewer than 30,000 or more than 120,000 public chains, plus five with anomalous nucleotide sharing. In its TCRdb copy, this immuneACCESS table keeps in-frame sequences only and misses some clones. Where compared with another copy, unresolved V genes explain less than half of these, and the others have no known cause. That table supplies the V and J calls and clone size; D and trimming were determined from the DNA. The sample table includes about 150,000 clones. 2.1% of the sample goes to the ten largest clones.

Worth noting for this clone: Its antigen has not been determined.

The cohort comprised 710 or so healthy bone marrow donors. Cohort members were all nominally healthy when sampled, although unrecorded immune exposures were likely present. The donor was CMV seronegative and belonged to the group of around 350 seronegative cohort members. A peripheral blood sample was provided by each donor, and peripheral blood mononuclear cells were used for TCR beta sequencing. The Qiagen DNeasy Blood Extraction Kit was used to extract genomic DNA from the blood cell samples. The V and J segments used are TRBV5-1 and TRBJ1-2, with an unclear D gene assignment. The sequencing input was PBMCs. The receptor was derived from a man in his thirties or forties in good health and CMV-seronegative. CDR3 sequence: CASSLGRAIGDYGYTF. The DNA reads TGCGCCAGCAGCTTGGGGAGGGCGATCGGTGACTATGGCTACACCTTC.